This TCR beta chain is from a study of control samples from healthy donors and cancer patients. Generated by immunoSEQ multiplex PCR, the TCRdb table keeps only in-frame clones and is missing some. The table records more than 100,000 clones, about 87% of them present only once. CDR1 and CDR2 from the germline V gene are MNHEY and SVGEGT. V shed 2 bases and J shed 2 bases, with 7 bases lying between them. The CDR3 is 13 residues long. The source material was blood. This chain connects TRBV6-2 or TRBV6-3 to TRBJ2-7; no reliable D call. This TCR was recovered from a man between 40 and 49 years old in good health. Written as DNA, the CDR3 is TGTGCCAGCAGTTACCCTGCTGCCTACGAGCAGTACTTC. Its translation: CASSYPAAYEQYF.